The T cell receptor (beta chain) described here comes from a study of OX40 agonist ivuxolimab in advanced cancers. Concerning the study at large: Ivuxolimab was a fully human IgG2 agonistic monoclonal antibody targeting the costimulatory receptor OX40 (CD134). Intravenous ivuxolimab was administered to patients every 2 weeks at six dose levels: 0.01, 0.1, 0.3, 1.5, 3 and 10 mg/kg. Prior anti-PD-1, anti-PD-L1 or anti-CTLA-4 therapy was permitted, and checkpoint inhibitors had been received by about 36% of dose-escalation patients. In the dose-escalation cohort, 82.7% of patients were male, and the mean age was approximately 60 years, with a range of roughly 20 to 80. Partial responses occurred in three dose-escalation patients: two with cutaneous melanoma and one with hepatocellular carcinoma. The point of sequencing TCRbeta in the periphery was to test whether ivuxolimab changed TCR sequence diversity and drove clonal T-cell expansion. Of the roughly 52 patients in dose escalation, some 20 had hepatocellular carcinoma, some 15 had melanoma, 9 had renal cell carcinoma and 9 had head and neck cancer. The paper covers the monotherapy dose-escalation part of the phase I ivuxolimab trial, which included N of about 50 patients. The paper's findings and limits, for the study overall: In the 0.1-3.0 mg/kg groups, partial responders had among the lowest normalized peripheral clonal expansion, particularly in CD8+ T cells. The antigen specificity of the peripheral T cells that underwent clonal expansion was not determined. After ivuxolimab, expanded clones were on average more numerous among CD8+ T cells than among CD4+ T cells. At doses of 0.1 to 3.0 mg/kg, clonal expansion of both CD4+ and CD8+ T cells in blood was seen between baseline and week 6. Low levels of normalized T-cell clonal expansion were also seen in some patients who did not respond.

V loses 5 bases, J loses 6 bases, and the germline ends lie 8 bases apart. The CDR3 holds 13 amino acids from the cysteine to the phenylalanine. Only the CDR3 DNA stays, 39 bases, in frame from base 1. CDR1 and CDR2 were assigned from the germline V gene (reference sequence) as SEHNR and FQNEAQ. Patients with a history of autoimmune disease or receiving systemic immunosuppression were excluded from the trial. Peripheral blood for TCR sequencing was drawn from every dose cohort at baseline, at cycle 4 day 1 and at cycle 7 day 1. The samples were drawn from a first-in-human, open-label, multicenter phase I dose-escalation trial of ivuxolimab. Adults with locally advanced or metastatic melanoma, renal cell carcinoma, hepatocellular carcinoma or head and neck squamous cell carcinoma were enrolled in the trial. CD4+ and CD8+ T cells were sorted separately from peripheral blood before TCR sequencing. For sequencing of the TCRbeta CDR3 region, genomic DNA was extracted from the sorted cells. The immunoSEQ Assay was used for sequencing of TCRbeta CDR3 regions. In TCRdb, the immuneACCESS table is reduced to in-frame sequences with V and J assigned. These tables do not hold every clone; where another copy was compared, an unresolved V gene accounts for under half, and the others remain unexplained. The sample profile shows 75,000 to 95,000 clones; 70% to 90% of them were found once. The leading ten clones occupy less than 12% of the sample.

In regard to this clone: The specificity of this receptor is unknown. No much larger clone exists at a distance of one base, and base qualities are not known.

The source material was CD4+ or CD8+ T cells sorted from blood, sampled in a trial of the OX40 agonist ivuxolimab. The sequence derives from an adult with an advanced solid tumor such as melanoma, head and neck, liver or kidney cancer. The sequence joins TRBV7-9 to TRBJ1-6, and perhaps TRBD1 as D gene, on 5 matching bases. The nucleotide sequence reads TGTGCCAGCAGCCCGGGACCTAATTCACCCCTCCACTTT. Its product reads: CASSPGPNSPLHF.